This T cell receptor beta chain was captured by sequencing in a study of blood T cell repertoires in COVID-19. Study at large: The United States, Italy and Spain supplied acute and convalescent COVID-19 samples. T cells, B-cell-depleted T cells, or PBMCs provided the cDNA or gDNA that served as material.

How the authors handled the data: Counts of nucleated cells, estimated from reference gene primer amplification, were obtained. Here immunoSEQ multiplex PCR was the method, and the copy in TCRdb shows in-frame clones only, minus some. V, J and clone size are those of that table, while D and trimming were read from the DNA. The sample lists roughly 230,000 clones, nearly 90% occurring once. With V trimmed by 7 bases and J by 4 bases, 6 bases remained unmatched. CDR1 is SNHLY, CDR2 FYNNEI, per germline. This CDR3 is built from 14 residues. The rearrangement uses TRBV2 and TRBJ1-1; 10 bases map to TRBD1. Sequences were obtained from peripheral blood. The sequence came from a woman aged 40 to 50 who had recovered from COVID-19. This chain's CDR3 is CASNIWTGGTEAFF. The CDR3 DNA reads TGTGCCAGCAACATATGGACAGGGGGCACTGAAGCTTTCTTT.